This T cell receptor beta chain stems from a study of long-term antiretroviral therapy in people with HIV. Overall study findings and caveats: ART adherence was not documented, and neither viral resistance nor therapy changes had any data.

As to this clone: Antigen: not known.

At the survey level, the v3.0 immunoSEQ assay was run. Some clones are missing from TCRdb's copy, which holds only in-frame ones; the method was immunoSEQ multiplex PCR. The sample includes approximately 45,000 clones, roughly 86% of them seen just once. Without exception, participants with HIV were treated in the United States. Per germline, CDR1 LNHDA and CDR2 SQIVND (reference sequence). V was pared by 3 bases and J by 5 bases, with 2 bases of the junction left unmatched. This CDR3 has 13 amino acids. This sample comprised unsorted PBMCs, obtained 0.1 years before starting antiretroviral therapy. The receptor was isolated from a woman between 45 and 65 years old with HIV. The genes are TRBV19 and TRBJ2-3; 7 bases are shared with TRBD2. This CDR3 is CASSIGGKDTQYF. The CDR3 DNA reads TGTGCCAGTAGTATCGGGGGGAAAGATACGCAGTATTTT.